This TCR beta chain is from a study of regulatory T cells in long-lasting Graves disease (dated by TCRdb to the early 2020s). Regarding the study in general: Persistent Graves' disease was defined as antithyroid drug treatment for over 5 years with persistently positive TSH receptor autoantibodies. A total of around 35 samples were covered by TCR sequencing, comprising approximately 13 persistent and approximately 20 newly diagnosed Graves' disease patients. This study used TCR sequencing and RNA sequencing of peripheral blood to compare persistent Graves' disease patients against newly diagnosed Graves' disease patients. The study took place in China and was registered as a clinical trial. In the clinical cohort, patients with persistent Graves' disease had used antithyroid drugs for an average of about 9.3 years. Study-wide findings and limitations: Persistent Graves' disease patients showed lower TCR Shannon entropy and fewer highly expanded clones than newly diagnosed patients, suggesting clonal expansion. Sequencing and analysis were limited to the TCR beta chain. The small sample size was acknowledged by the authors as a limitation that may reduce accuracy. Because the primary lesion, thyroid tissue, could not be accessed, the study looked at peripheral blood alone. A larger number of public clonotypes was shared among persistent patients (about 2,700) than among newly diagnosed patients (over 850).

The library was built by means of multiplex PCR. Sequencing was performed on an Illumina HiSeq 4000. TCR beta libraries were built with iRepertoire HTBI primers and Arm-PCR amplification of CDR3 regions. Gel purification was performed on PCR products prior to sequencing. In the original analysis: Gene usage analysis of CDR3 amino acid clonotypes used the approximately 62 TRBV and about 14 TRBJ segments found across samples. COPE and FqMerger were used to merge filtered high-quality paired reads into contigs. BLAST was used to align contigs to IMGT TRBV, TRBD and TRBJ reference genes, with CDR3 defined following IMGT. Any clonotype with a frequency above 0.1% was counted as a highly expanded clone. Shannon entropy was used to measure repertoire diversity, and the Gini coefficient was used to measure V-J evenness. Public clonotypes were defined as clonotypes shared by more than one individual. Using fastp trimming at Q25 and MiXCR clonotype assembly, TCRdb reanalyzed the public sequencing data and kept in-frame beta chains. Rows with a matching CDR3 protein are joined into one entry that keeps the most common DNA and genes. These V and J calls are TCRdb output, not the study's own analysis. Present in this sample are 400,000 to 500,000 distinct CDR3 sequences, around a fifth of which were seen just once. 13% of the sample rests with the top ten.

Interpreted using the paper, the time point label stands for: persistent/refractory GD, antithyroid drugs over 5 years with positive TRAb. RNA was extracted from PBMCs in TRIzol for both TCR sequencing and RNA sequencing. The diagnosis of Graves' disease followed American Thyroid Association guidelines. Patients were recruited from an endocrinology department in Xi'an, China. Each patient gave 7.5 to 10 milliliters of peripheral blood, collected in an EDTA anticoagulant tube. Ficoll Paque Plus density gradient separation was used to isolate PBMCs, and no further T cell sorting was performed. An Agilent 2100 Bioanalyzer and agarose gel were used to check RNA quality, and a NanoDrop 2000 was used to measure RNA concentration. This clonotype was counted only a few times. Which antigen it targets is not known. The record has no base qualities; no much larger clone is one base away. Sequenced material: peripheral blood mononuclear cells (PBMCs), taken when the disease was refractory, from a patient treated with antithyroid drugs. The clonotype originates from a female donor with Graves disease.

The CDR3 protein sequence reads: CASSSGLAGAPNEQYF. The nucleotide sequence reads as follows: TGTGCCAGCAGCTCAGGACTAGCGGGAGCCCCCAACGAGCAGTACTTC. The chain is assembled from TRBV5-4 and TRBJ2-7; 13 nucleotides in the junction match TRBD2. CDR1 and CDR2 are read off the germline V gene (reference sequence) as SGHNT and YYREEE. Relative to germline, V is missing 3 bases and J is missing 5 bases, with 8 bases of the junction outside any gene match. The CDR3 spans 16 residues, from the cysteine through the phenylalanine. Solely the CDR3 DNA is kept, with 48 bases framed from the first base.